Listed here are 30 T cell receptor beta chains from one sample, sequenced in a study of blood T cell repertoires in COVID-19. Using immunoSEQ multiplex PCR, the repertoire was profiled, and TCRdb retains in-frame clones only, with some absent. The sample holds roughly 80,000 clones; approximately 90% are singletons and the top ten take approximately 2.4%. Sample: peripheral blood. Receptor source: a man aged 45-60 years with COVID-19, enrolled during active disease.

J is TRBJ2-5 and V is TRBV14; the D gene is possibly TRBD2 (6 bases). Germline CDR1 is SGHDN and CDR2 is FVKESK. Between the trimmed V and J ends, which lost 3 bases and 0 bases, there was a span of 11 bases. The CDR3 is 15 residues long. The CDR3 spells CASSHAGWYQETQYF. CDR3 sequence (DNA): TGTGCCAGCAGCCACGCGGGATGGTACCAAGAGACCCAGTACTTC.

This clone was found once. The chain joins TRBV19 to TRBJ1-2, with a tentative D call TRBD1 (6 bases). The CDR3 is 14 residues long. Germline values: CDR1 LNHDA, CDR2 SQIVND (reference sequence). Between the trimmed V and J ends, which lost 1 base and 5 bases, there was a span of 11 bases. CDR3: CASSIGQGIYGYTF. CDR3 bases: TGTGCCAGTAGTATAGGCCAGGGGATTTATGGCTACACCTTC.

In its sample, this clone was seen once. DNA for the CDR3: TGCGCCAGCAGCCATCAATGGGGGGACACTGAAGCTTTCTTT. It yields the protein CASSHQWGDTEAFF. The J gene is TRBJ1-1, the V gene TRBV4-1, with D tentatively TRBD1 (5 bases). This CDR3 has 14 residues. Germline loops: CDR1 MGHRA, CDR2 YSYEKL. The V end was cut by 3 bases, the J end by 3 bases, with 11 bases between.

The gene calls are TRBV2 and TRBJ1-3; 7 bases agree with TRBD1. Germline values: CDR1 SNHLY, CDR2 FYNNEI. The CDR3 totals 14 residues. V dropped 6 bases and J dropped 4; count of bases not matched to a gene: 6. The CDR3 DNA reads TGTGCCAGCAGCGAGGGGGCGGGGGGAAACACCATATATTTT. Translated, it gives CASSEGAGGNTIYF.

This clone was counted only a few times. This sequence joins TRBV6-2 or TRBV6-3 and TRBJ2-3; 12 nucleotides align to TRBD2. CDR3 length: 19 amino acids. Germline loops: CDR1 MNHEY, CDR2 SVGEGT. Unmatched junction bases numbered 9, after V lost 2 bases and J lost 0 bases. CDR3 DNA sequence: TGTGCCAGCAGTTACCCTACTAGCGGGAGGCCCGTAAGCACAGATACGCAGTATTTT. The encoded protein is CASSYPTSGRPVSTDTQYF.

The V and J genes are TRBV5-6 and TRBJ2-7; tentatively, D is TRBD2 (6 bases). Trimming pared 2 bases from V and 1 base from J, leaving 13 bases between. The CDR3 has 15 amino acids. Germline CDR1 is SGHDT and CDR2 is YYEEEE. CDR3 region: CASSLEPGVSYEQYF. The CDR3 DNA reads TGTGCCAGCAGCTTAGAACCGGGGGTTTCCTACGAGCAGTACTTC. The full variable domain, with the rest looked up from reference TRBV5-6 and TRBJ2-7, is DAGVTQSPTHLIKTRGQQVTLRCSPKSGHDTVSWYQQALGQGPQFIFQYYEEEERQRGNFPDRFSGHQFPNYSSELNVNALLLGDSALYLCASSLEPGVSYEQYFGPGTRLTVT.

This rearrangement joins TRBV5-1 to TRBJ2-3, with TRBD2 identical over 7 bases. CDR3 size: 16 residues. The V and J ends lost 2 bases and 2 bases, in that order; junction bases with no gene match: 8. CDR1 is SGHRS, CDR2 YFSETQ, per germline. Here the CDR3 DNA reads TGCGCCAGCAGCTTAGGGGCGGGAGTGGACACAGATACGCAGTATTTT. Translating gives CASSLGAGVDTDTQYF.

The chain couples TRBV10-3 to TRBJ1-1, with 10 bases fitting TRBD1. The CDR3 sequence is 13 residues long. Trimming at V came to 6 bases and at J to 6 bases, leaving 4 bases not matched to a gene. Germline loops: CDR1 ENHRY, CDR2 SYGVKD. CDR3 bases: TGTGCCATCAGGGACAGGGGGTCGCCTGAAGCTTTCTTT. This translates into CAIRDRGSPEAFF.

The gene calls are TRBV27 and TRBJ1-1, with TRBD1 matching over 8 bases. J gave up 3 bases and V 5 bases, and 5 bases lay outside the gene matches. Germline V gives CDR1 MNHEY, CDR2 SMNVEV (reference sequence). The CDR3 loop spans 14 amino acids. The DNA for the CDR3 is TGTGCCAGCAGTAGCAGGACAGGGCACACTGAAGCTTTCTTT. Amino acids: CASSSRTGHTEAFF.

This clone is a singleton in its sample. This sequence joins TRBV5-1 and TRBJ2-3; 12 bases map to TRBD2. The germline CDR1 and CDR2 sequences are SGHRS and YFSETQ. V was pared by 4 bases and J by 4 bases, with 7 bases of the junction left unmatched. This CDR3 region has 16 residues. This CDR3 is CASSPTTSGSPDTQYF. For the CDR3, the DNA is TGCGCCAGCAGCCCTACGACTAGCGGGAGCCCAGATACGCAGTATTTT.

V and J are TRBV7-9 and TRBJ2-7; TRBD2 matches at 7 bases. Germline assignment: CDR1 SEHNR and CDR2 FQNEAQ (reference sequence). The CDR3 totals 14 residues. The V segment lost 1 base and the J segment 2 bases; nucleotides outside the gene matches: 2. The CDR3 bases are TGTGCCAGCAGCTTAGGAAGCGGGACCTACGAGCAGTACTTC. Translation gives CASSLGSGTYEQYF.

J is TRBJ2-1 and V is TRBV6-4; tentatively, D is TRBD2 (6 bases). This CDR3 has 12 residues. Germline CDR1 is MRHNA and CDR2 is SNTAGT. V lost 4 bases and J lost 12, with 13 bases in between. In DNA, the CDR3 is TGTGCCAGCAGTGGCACAGGCGGGACGCAGTTCTTC. Translated: CASSGTGGTQFF.

The CDR3 bases are TGTGCCAGCAGCCCTCGGACTAGCGGGGAGGATGTTGAGCAGTTCTTC. This encodes CASSPRTSGEDVEQFF. The rearrangement links TRBV5-4 to TRBJ2-1; 12 bases line up with TRBD2. J lost 9 bases, V lost 4 bases, and 11 bases had no gene match. CDR3 length equals 16 residues. The germline CDR1 and CDR2 sequences are SGHNT and YYREEE (reference sequence).

The V gene is TRBV7-9, the J gene TRBJ2-1; maybe TRBD2 (6 bases). Trimming left V 2 bases short and J 0 bases short, with 14 bases between. Germline values: CDR1 SEHNR, CDR2 FQNEAQ (reference sequence). The CDR3 is 17 amino acids. The CDR3 loop reads CASSLRAAGSSYNEQFF. The CDR3 DNA is TGTGCCAGCAGCTTACGGGCGGCGGGGAGCTCCTACAATGAGCAGTTCTTC.

The rearrangement joins TRBV6-2 or TRBV6-3 to TRBJ2-7; maybe TRBD2 (6 bases). CDR3 size: 15 residues. Trimming removed 2 bases from V and 2 bases from J, with 13 bases in between. The V gene's germline CDR1 is MNHEY and CDR2 SVGEGT. The CDR3 DNA is TGTGCCAGCAGTTACGATGTAGCGGATCCCTACGAGCAGTACTTC. Amino acids: CASSYDVADPYEQYF.

The V and J genes are TRBV19 and TRBJ2-5; D is ambiguous. This CDR3 comprises 13 residues. V was clipped by 3 bases and J by 5 bases, with 10 bases between them. Germline CDR1 LNHDA, CDR2 SQIVND (reference sequence). In nucleotides, the CDR3 is TGTGCCAGTAGTATTGGCCCCTGGGAGACCCAGTACTTC. It yields the protein CASSIGPWETQYF. The full variable domain, with the rest looked up from reference TRBV19 and TRBJ2-5, is DGGITQSPKYLFRKEGQNVTLSCEQNLNHDAMYWYRQDPGQGLRLIYYSQIVNDFQKGDIAEGYSVSREKKESFPLTVTSAQKNPTAFYLCASSIGPWETQYFGPGTRLLVL.

The V call is TRBV6-2 or TRBV6-3, the J call TRBJ1-2; TRBD1 matches 7 bases. There are 14 residues in the CDR3. V shed 5 bases, J shed 3 bases, and the junction held 6 bases outside the gene matches. Germline values: CDR1 MNHEY, CDR2 SVGEGT. The CDR3 DNA reads TGTGCCAGCAGTCGGACAGGCCTTGACTATGGCTACACCTTC. Translated: CASSRTGLDYGYTF.

This chain links TRBV30 with TRBJ2-5; D not resolved. This CDR3 region has 12 residues. Germline V CDR1 and CDR2: GTSNPN, SVGIG (reference sequence). Trimming cost V 3 bases and J 4 bases, with 9 bases left between them. The CDR3 DNA follows: TGTGCCTGGAGCGAGATAAGAGAGACCCAGTACTTC. It translates to CAWSEIRETQYF. Full variable domain (missing parts from reference TRBV30 and TRBJ2-5): SQTIHQWPATLVQPVGSPLSLECTVEGTSNPNLYWYRQAAGRGLQLLFYSVGIGQISSEVPQNLSASRPQDRQFILSSKKLLLSDSGFYLCAWSEIRETQYFGPGTRLLVL.

V gene TRBV3-1 (or the pseudogene TRBV3-2) combines with J gene TRBJ1-1; 7 nucleotides align to TRBD1. This CDR3 has 15 amino acids. V lost 2 bases to trimming and J lost 11 bases; unmatched junction nucleotides: 14. Germline V lookup: CDR1 LGHDT, CDR2 YNNKEL (reference sequence). CDR3 residues: CASSQRQGPTGKAFF. CDR3 bases: TGTGCCAGCAGCCAACGACAGGGCCCCACGGGGAAGGCTTTCTTT.

This sequence joins TRBV19 and TRBJ2-3, with 12 positions matching TRBD2. There are 16 residues in the CDR3. From germline, CDR1 is LNHDA and CDR2 SQIVND (reference sequence). The V and J ends lost 5 bases and 6 bases, in that order; junction bases with no gene match: 9. CDR3 region: CASSAGLAGWSDTQYF. CDR3 nucleotide sequence: TGTGCCAGTAGTGCCGGACTAGCGGGGTGGAGCGATACGCAGTATTTT.

The rearrangement uses TRBV6-2 or TRBV6-3 and TRBJ2-5; tentatively, D is TRBD2 (5 bases). Germline V gene lookup returns CDR1 MNHEY and CDR2 SVGEGT. V dropped 5 bases and J dropped 1 base, with 8 bases sitting between them. This CDR3 is 13 amino acids long. CDR3 sequence (DNA): TGTGCCAGCAGTCGCGGGCGCCAAGAGACCCAGTACTTC. As protein: CASSRGRQETQYF.

The chain employs TRBV3-1 (or the pseudogene TRBV3-2) and TRBJ1-2, with 9 bases identical to TRBD1. Looked up from germline, CDR1 is LGHDT and CDR2 is YNNKEL (reference sequence). The CDR3 length is 15 residues. With 1 base clipped from V and 7 bases from J, the junction kept 7 bases outside the gene matches. DNA of the CDR3: TGTGCCAGCAGCCAAGGTTTGGGGACAGGGTTTGGCTACACCTTC. It codes for CASSQGLGTGFGYTF.

The V and J genes are TRBV19 and TRBJ1-2, with 10 bases matching TRBD1. Germline CDR1 is LNHDA and CDR2 is SQIVND (reference sequence). The CDR3 is 15 amino acids. J gave up 6 bases and V 6 bases, and 10 bases lay outside the gene matches. Here the CDR3 reads CASSQYLTGGDGYTF. The CDR3 DNA follows: TGTGCCAGTAGCCAGTATCTGACAGGGGGCGATGGCTACACCTTC.

The chain carries TRBV29-1 and TRBJ1-3, with no clear D. Germline CDR1 and CDR2: SQVTM and ANQGSEA. The CDR3 spans 11 residues. Between the trimmed V and J ends, which lost 7 bases and 2 bases, there was a span of 6 bases. The CDR3 bases are TGCAGCGCCCTTGCTGGAAACACCATATATTTT. Translated, it gives CSALAGNTIYF.

This chain connects TRBV19 to TRBJ1-2, with TRBD1 matching 8 bases. V shed 6 bases and J 4 bases; nucleotides not matched to a gene: 4. Germline lookup yields CDR1 LNHDA and CDR2 SQIVND (reference sequence). This CDR3 has 13 amino acids. In DNA, the CDR3 is TGTGCCAGTAGCCAGGACAGGGTCTATGGCTACACCTTC. This sequence encodes CASSQDRVYGYTF.

The chain links TRBV21-1 to TRBJ2-7; TRBD2, the table's D call, was not compared with the DNA. TRBV21-1 is a pseudogene segment. The CDR3 covers 17 residues. CDR3 loop: CASSKVPGLAGLYEQYF. CDR3 nucleotide sequence: TGTGCCAGCAGCAAAGTCCCCGGACTAGCGGGATTGTACGAGCAGTACTTC.

This clone occurred a few times. The J gene is TRBJ2-1, the V gene TRBV5-1; tentative D call: TRBD2 (5 bases). Per the germline V gene, CDR1 is SGHRS and CDR2 is YFSETQ. CDR3 length: 15 residues. V gave up 2 bases and J gave up 0 bases, with 9 bases separating them. CDR3 in DNA: TGCGCCAGCAGCTTCGAGGGCACCTCCTACAATGAGCAGTTCTTC. As protein: CASSFEGTSYNEQFF.

The chain uses TRBV6-5 and TRBJ1-5; no clear D gene. The germline V gene has CDR1 MNHEY and CDR2 SVGAGI. The CDR3 has 11 amino acids. Between the trimmed V and J ends, which lost 10 bases and 8 bases, there was a span of 12 bases. The CDR3 DNA sequence: TGTGCCATAGAGTCTTTGGAGCCCCAGCATTTT. Amino acid sequence: CAIESLEPQHF.

V usage is TRBV6-5 and J usage is TRBJ2-2; D possibly corresponds to TRBD2 (6 bases). The CDR3 loop spans 14 amino acids. Per germline, CDR1 MNHEY and CDR2 SVGAGI. The V end lost 3 bases, the J end lost 5 bases, and 10 bases lay between the germline ends. CDR3 DNA: TGTGCCAGCAGTTATGGAGGGAGGACCGGGGAGCTGTTTTTT. The encoded protein is CASSYGGRTGELFF.

For this clone: One junction end does not reproduce the germline sequence, and a read error may be involved. The chain links TRBV4-2 to TRBJ2-7; D call uncertain. This CDR3 has 13 amino acids. Germline loops: CDR1 LGHNA, CDR2 YNFKEQ. The CDR3 loop reads CASSKEYGDKQYF. DNA of the CDR3: TGTGCCAGCAGCAAAGAGTACGGCGACAAGCAGTACTTC.